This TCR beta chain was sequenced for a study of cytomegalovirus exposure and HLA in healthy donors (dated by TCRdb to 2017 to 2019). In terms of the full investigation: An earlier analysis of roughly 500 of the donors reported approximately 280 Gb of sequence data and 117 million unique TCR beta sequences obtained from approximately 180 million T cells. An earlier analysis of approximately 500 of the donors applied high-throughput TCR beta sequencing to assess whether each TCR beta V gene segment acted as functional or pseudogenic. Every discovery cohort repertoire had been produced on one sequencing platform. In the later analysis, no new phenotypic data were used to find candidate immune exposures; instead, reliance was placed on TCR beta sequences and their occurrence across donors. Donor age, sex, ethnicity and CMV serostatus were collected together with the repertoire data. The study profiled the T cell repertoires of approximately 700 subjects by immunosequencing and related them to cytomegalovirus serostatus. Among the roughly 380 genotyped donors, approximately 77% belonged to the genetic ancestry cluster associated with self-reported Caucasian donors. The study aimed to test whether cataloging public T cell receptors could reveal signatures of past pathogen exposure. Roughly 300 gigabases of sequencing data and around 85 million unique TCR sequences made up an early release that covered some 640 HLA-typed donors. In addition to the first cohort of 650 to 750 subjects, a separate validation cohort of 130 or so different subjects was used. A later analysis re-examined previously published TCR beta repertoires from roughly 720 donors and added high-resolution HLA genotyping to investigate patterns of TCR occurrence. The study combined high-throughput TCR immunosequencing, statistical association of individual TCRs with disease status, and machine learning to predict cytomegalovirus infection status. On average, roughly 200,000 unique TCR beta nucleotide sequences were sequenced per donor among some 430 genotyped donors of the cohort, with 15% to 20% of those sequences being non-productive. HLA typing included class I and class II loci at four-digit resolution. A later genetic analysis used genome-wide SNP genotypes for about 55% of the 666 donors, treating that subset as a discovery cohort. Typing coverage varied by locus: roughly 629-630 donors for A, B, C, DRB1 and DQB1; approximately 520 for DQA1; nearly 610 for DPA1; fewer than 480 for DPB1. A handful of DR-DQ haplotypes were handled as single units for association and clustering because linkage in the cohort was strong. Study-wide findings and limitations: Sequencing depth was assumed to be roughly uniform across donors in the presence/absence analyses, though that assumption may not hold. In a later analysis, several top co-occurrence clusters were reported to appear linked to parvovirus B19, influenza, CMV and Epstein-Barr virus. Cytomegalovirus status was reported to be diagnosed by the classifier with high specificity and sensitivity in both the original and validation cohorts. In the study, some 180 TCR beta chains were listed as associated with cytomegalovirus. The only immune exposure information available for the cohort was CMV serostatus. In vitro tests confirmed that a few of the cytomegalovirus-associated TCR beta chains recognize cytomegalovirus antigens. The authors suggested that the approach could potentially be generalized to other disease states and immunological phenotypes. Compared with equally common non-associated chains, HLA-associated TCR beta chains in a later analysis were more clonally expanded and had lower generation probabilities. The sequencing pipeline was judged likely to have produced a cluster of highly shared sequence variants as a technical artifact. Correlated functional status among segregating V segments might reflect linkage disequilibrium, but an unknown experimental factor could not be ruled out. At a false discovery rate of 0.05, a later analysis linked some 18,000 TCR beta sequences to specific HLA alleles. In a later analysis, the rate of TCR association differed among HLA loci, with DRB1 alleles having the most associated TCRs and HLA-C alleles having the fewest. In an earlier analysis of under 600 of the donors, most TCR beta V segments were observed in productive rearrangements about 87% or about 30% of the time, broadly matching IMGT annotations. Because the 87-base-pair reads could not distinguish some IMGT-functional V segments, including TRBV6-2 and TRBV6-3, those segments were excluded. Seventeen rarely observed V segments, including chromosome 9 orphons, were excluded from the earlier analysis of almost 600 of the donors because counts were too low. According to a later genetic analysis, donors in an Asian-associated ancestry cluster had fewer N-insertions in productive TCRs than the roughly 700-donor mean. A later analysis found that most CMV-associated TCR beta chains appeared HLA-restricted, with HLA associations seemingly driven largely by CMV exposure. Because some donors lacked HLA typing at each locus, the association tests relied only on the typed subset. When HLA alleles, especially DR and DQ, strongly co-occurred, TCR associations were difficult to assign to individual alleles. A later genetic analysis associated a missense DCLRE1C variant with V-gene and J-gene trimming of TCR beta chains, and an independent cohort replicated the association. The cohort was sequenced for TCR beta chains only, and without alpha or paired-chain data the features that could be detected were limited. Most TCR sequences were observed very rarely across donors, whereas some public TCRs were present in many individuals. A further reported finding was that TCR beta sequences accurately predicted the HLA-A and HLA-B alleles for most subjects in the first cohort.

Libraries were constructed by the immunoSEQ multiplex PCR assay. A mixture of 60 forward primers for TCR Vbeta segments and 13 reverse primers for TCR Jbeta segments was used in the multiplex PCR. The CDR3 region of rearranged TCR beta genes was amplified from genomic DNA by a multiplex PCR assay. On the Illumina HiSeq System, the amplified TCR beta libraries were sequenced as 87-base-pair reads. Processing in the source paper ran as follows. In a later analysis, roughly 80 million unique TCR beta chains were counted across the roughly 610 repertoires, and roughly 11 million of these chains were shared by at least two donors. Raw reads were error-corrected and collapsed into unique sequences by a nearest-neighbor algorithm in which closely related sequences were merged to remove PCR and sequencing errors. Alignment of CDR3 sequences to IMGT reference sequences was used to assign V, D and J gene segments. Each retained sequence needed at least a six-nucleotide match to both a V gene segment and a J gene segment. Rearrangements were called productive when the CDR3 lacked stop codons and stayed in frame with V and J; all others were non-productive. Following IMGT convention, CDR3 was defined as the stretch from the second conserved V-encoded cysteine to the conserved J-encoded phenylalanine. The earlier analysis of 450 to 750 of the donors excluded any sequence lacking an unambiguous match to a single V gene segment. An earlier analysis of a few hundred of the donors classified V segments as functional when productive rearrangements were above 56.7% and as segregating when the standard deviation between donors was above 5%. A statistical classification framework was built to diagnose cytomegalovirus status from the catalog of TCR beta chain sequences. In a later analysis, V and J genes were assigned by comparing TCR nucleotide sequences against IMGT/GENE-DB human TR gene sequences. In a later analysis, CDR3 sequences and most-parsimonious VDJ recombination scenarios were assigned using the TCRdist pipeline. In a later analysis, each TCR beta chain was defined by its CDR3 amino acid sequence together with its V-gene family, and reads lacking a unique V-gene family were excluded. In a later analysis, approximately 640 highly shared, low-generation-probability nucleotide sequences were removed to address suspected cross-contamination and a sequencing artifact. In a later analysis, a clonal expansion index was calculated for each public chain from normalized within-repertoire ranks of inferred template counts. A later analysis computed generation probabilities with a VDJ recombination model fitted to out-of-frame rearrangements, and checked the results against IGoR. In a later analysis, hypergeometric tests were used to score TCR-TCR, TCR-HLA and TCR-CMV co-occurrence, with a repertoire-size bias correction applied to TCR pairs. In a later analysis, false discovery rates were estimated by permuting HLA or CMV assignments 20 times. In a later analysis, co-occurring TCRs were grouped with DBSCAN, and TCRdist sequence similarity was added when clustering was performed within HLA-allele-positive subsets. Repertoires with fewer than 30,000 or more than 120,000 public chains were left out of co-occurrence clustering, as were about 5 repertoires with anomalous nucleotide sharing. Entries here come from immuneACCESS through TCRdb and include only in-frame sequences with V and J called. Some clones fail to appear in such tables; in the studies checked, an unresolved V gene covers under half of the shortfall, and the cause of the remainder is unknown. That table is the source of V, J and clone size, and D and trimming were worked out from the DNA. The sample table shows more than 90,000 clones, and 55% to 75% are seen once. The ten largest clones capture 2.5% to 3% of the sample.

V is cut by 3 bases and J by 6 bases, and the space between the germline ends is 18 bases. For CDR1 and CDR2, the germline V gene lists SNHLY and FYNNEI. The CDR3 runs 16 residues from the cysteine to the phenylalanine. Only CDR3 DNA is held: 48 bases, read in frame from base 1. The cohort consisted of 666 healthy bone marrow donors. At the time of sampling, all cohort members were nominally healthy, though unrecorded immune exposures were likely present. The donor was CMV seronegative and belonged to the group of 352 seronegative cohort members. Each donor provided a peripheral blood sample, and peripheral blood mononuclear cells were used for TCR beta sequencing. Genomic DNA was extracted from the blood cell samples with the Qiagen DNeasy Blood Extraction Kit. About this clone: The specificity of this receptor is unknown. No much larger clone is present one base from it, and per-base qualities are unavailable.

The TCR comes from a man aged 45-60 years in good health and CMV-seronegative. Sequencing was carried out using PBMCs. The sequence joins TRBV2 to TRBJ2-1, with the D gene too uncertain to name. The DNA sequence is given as TGTGCCAGCAGTGAGGCCCGGGTCCCCCCGGGCAATGAGCAGTTCTTC. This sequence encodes CASSEARVPPGNEQFF.